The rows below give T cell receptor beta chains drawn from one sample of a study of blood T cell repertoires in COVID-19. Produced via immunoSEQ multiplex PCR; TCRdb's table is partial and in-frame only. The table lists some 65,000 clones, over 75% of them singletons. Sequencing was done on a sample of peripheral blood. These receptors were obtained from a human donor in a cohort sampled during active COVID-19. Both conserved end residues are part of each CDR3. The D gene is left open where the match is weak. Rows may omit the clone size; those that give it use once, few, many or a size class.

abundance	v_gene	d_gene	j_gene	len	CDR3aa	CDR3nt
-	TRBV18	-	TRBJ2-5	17	CASSPFVFMGSQETQYF	TGTGCCAGCTCACCGTTCGTTTTTATGGGCTCCCAAGAGACCCAGTACTTC
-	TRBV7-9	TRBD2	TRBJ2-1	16	CASSPPGLATYNEQFF	TGTGCCAGCAGCCCCCCAGGACTAGCGACATACAATGAGCAGTTCTTC
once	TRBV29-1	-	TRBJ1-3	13	CSVEISSGNTIYF	TGCAGCGTTGAAATTAGCTCTGGAAACACCATATATTTT
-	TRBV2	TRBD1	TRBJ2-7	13	CASSAGTGGEQYF	TGTGCCAGCAGTGCCGGGACAGGGGGTGAGCAGTACTTC
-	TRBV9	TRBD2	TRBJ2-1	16	CASSPQPTSGNDEQFF	TGTGCCAGCAGCCCCCAACCAACTAGCGGGAATGATGAGCAGTTCTTC
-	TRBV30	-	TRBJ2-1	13	CAWTTLARGEQFF	TGTGCCTGGACCACCCTGGCCCGTGGTGAGCAGTTCTTC
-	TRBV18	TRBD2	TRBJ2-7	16	CASSDATSGSSTMQYF	TGTGCCAGCTCAGATGCGACTAGCGGGAGTTCTACGATGCAGTACTTC
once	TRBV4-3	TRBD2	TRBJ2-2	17	CASSQDMVAGVTGELFF	TGCGCCAGCAGCCAAGATATGGTAGCGGGAGTAACCGGGGAGCTGTTTTTT
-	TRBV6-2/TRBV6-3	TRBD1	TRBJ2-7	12	CASSRQGYEQYF	TGTGCCAGCAGCCGACAGGGCTACGAGCAGTACTTC
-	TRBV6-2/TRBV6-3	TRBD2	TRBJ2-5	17	CASSTSGREPLGETQYF	TGTGCCAGCAGTACATCGGGGCGGGAGCCCCTAGGAGAGACCCAGTACTTC
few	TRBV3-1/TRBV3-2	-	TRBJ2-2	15	CASSHRSGITGELFF	TGTGCCAGCAGCCATCGTAGCGGAATCACCGGGGAGCTGTTTTTT
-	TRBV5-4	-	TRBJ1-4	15	CASSPGLQGDEKLFF	TGTGCCAGCAGCCCGGGGCTACAGGGAGATGAAAAACTGTTTTTT
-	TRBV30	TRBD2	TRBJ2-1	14	CAWSVAGGRNEQFF	TGTGCCTGGAGCGTTGCGGGAGGGCGGAATGAGCAGTTCTTC
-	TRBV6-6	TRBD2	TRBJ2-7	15	CASSLTSGEGYEQYF	TGTGCCAGCAGCCTAACTAGCGGAGAGGGCTACGAGCAGTACTTC
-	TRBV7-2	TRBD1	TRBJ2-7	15	CASSEPGQGKHEQYF	TGTGCCAGCAGCGAGCCGGGACAGGGGAAACACGAGCAGTACTTC
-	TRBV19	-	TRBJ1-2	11	CASNTQGGYTF	TGTGCCAGTAACACGCAGGGAGGCTACACCTTC
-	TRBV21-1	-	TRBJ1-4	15	CASSKAEAVNEKLFF	TGTGCCAGCAGCAAAGCGGAGGCAGTTAATGAAAAACTGTTTTTT
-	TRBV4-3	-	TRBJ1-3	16	CASSQGTLDSGNTIYF	TGCGCCAGCAGCCAAGGGACACTCGACTCTGGAAACACCATATATTTT
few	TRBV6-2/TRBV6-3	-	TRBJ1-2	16	CASSNLEGGADYGYTF	TGTGCCAGCAGTAACCTCGAAGGGGGGGCAGACTATGGCTACACCTTC
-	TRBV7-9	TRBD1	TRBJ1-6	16	CASSLSSQGAGSPLHF	TGTGCCAGCAGCTTATCGTCACAGGGGGCCGGTTCACCCCTCCACTTT